This T cell receptor (beta chain) was captured by sequencing in a study of metastatic and nonmetastatic thyroid tumors. Study as a whole: Repertoire data that came from the blood and tumor or nodule tissue of malignant and benign thyroid patients were compared.

Germline V gene data show CDR1 as WNHNN and CDR2 as SYGVQD (reference sequence). This CDR3 region has 14 residues. Trimming took 2 bases from V and 8 from J, leaving 13 bases between them. Each patient came to thyroid surgery without any prior treatment (of any kind). Findings and caveats of the study: Malignant tumors reportedly showed significantly higher TCR beta diversity than benign nodules in both blood and tumor.

In regard to this clone: The target antigen is unknown.

Per the authors' pipeline: The authors used CDR3 differences across clinicopathological groups to build a distant-metastasis classifier for papillary thyroid cancer. TCRdb re-processed the PCR reads through MiXCR. Here the V and J calls rest on TCRdb's processing, not on the authors' analysis. Of tens of thousands of clones listed, roughly a sixth were seen once; the top ten hold roughly 7%. The V call is TRBV10-1, the J call TRBJ2-1, with a weak D call TRBD2 (7 bases). The receptor was derived from a female donor with papillary thyroid cancer or a benign thyroid nodule (not recorded which). Some clones in this sample may be carry-over from other donors' samples. The sample comprised blood. DNA for the CDR3: TGCGCCAGCAGTGAGAGGCAGGGGAGGGATGAGCAGTTCTTC. It encodes CASSERQGRDEQFF.